Below are 7 T cell receptor beta chains sequenced from a single sample in a study of shared clonotypes between healthy human individuals. Measured with immunoSEQ multiplex PCR; TCRdb has only the in-frame clones, and not every one. This table has about 1,500,000 clones, around 95% appearing once. Sequencing was carried out using naive CD4+ T cells sorted from blood. As for subset: CD45RA+ positively selected. These receptors were collected from a man younger than 45 in good health.

The table lists this clone with a count of one. The chain's CDR3 is CASSLDGQVVGFF. In DNA, the CDR3 is TGTGCCAGCAGCTTAGACGGGCAGGTGGTCGGGTTCTTC. The gene calls are TRBV7-9 and TRBJ2-1; D is unclear. The CDR3 has 13 residues. The germline V gene encodes CDR1 SEHNR and CDR2 FQNEAQ (reference sequence). V lost 1 base and J lost 15, with 16 bases in between.

V is TRBV6-6 and J is TRBJ2-1; no clear D. Germline CDR1 MNHNY, CDR2 SVGAGI (reference sequence). The CDR3 contains 12 residues. V lost 6 bases to trimming and J lost 4 bases, with 7 bases between them. The DNA of the CDR3 is TGTGCCAGCAGGGAACAGTACAATGAGCAGTTCTTC. Protein sequence: CASREQYNEQFF.

This chain connects TRBV6-1 to TRBJ2-2; D is possibly TRBD1 (6 bases). The ends were cut back, 7 bases at V and 5 bases at J, with 14 bases in the middle. CDR1 is MNHNS and CDR2 is SASEGT in the germline V gene. The CDR3 is 14 residues long. CDR3 residues: CASNLGTLTGELFF. DNA for the CDR3: TGTGCCAGCAATCTCGGGACATTAACCGGGGAGCTGTTTTTT.

The J gene is TRBJ1-2, the V gene TRBV19; D may be TRBD1 (5 bases). The germline V gene encodes CDR1 LNHDA and CDR2 SQIVND (reference sequence). The CDR3 extends over 13 amino acids. Trimming cost V 3 bases and J 2 bases, with 7 bases left between them. CDR3 coding DNA: TGTGCCAGTAGTATGGGGCTGAACTATGGCTACACCTTC. Residues: CASSMGLNYGYTF.

The chain is built from TRBV6-5 and TRBJ2-5; a weak D match, TRBD2 (6 bases). Trimming pared 4 bases from V and 3 bases from J, leaving 9 bases between. CDR1 is MNHEY, CDR2 SVGAGI, per germline. The CDR3 totals 13 residues. The CDR3 sequence: CASSFLAEETQYF. CDR3 sequence (DNA): TGTGCCAGCAGTTTCTTAGCGGAAGAGACCCAGTACTTC.

The V and J genes are TRBV5-1 and TRBJ2-3, with D perhaps TRBD2 (6 bases). The CDR3 runs 18 residues. V was cut by 2 bases and J by 0 bases, with 19 bases left in between. Per the germline V gene, CDR1 is SGHRS and CDR2 is YFSETQ. The CDR3 loop is CASSFVRRGPYSTDTQYF. The CDR3 coding sequence is TGCGCCAGCAGCTTCGTTAGGAGGGGCCCCTATAGCACAGATACGCAGTATTTT.

The rearrangement uses TRBV5-1 and TRBJ2-2; TRBD2 might be the D (6 bases). Germline CDR1 and CDR2: SGHRS and YFSETQ. The CDR3 is 14 residues long. Between the trimmed V and J ends, which lost 6 bases and 4 bases, there was a span of 13 bases. CDR3 amino acids: CASKLGGSTGELFF. CDR3 nucleotide sequence: TGCGCCAGCAAGCTGGGGGGAAGCACCGGGGAGCTGTTTTTT.